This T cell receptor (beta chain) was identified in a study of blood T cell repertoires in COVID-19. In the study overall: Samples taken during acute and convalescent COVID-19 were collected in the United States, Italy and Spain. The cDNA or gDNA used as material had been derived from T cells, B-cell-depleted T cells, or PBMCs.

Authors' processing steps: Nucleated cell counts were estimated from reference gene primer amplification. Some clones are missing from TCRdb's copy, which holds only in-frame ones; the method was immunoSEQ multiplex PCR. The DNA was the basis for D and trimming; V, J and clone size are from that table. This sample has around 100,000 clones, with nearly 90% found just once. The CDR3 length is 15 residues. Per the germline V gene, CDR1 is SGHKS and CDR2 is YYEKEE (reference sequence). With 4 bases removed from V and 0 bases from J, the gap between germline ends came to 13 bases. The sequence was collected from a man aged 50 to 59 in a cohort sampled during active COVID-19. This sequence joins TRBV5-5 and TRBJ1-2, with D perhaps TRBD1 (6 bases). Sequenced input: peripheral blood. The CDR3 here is CASSQQGNANYGYTF. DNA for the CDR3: TGTGCCAGCAGCCAACAGGGTAATGCTAACTATGGCTACACCTTC.